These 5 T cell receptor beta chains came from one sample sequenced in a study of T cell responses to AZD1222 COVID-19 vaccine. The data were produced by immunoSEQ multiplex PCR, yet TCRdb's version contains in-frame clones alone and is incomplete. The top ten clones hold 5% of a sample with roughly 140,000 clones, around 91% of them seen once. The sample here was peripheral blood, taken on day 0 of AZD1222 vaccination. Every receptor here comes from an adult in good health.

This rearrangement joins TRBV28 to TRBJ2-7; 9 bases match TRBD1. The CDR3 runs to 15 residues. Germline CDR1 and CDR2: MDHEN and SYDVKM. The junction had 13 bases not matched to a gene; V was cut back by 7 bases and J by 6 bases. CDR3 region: CASTEPGQGHFEQYF. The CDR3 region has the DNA TGTGCCAGCACTGAACCGGGACAGGGTCATTTCGAGCAGTACTTC.

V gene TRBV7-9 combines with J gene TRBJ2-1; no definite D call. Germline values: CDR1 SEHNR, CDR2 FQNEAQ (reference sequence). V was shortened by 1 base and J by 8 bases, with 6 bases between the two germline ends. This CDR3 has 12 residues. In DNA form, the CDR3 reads TGTGCCAGCAGCTTAGTGAGTGATGAGCAGTTCTTC. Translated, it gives CASSLVSDEQFF.

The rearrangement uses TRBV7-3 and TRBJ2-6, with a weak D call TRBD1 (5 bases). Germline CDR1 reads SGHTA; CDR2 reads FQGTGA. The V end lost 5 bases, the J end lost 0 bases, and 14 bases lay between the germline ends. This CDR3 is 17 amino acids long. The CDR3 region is CASSHLGHNSGANVLTF. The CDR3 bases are TGTGCCAGCAGCCATTTAGGACACAACTCTGGGGCCAACGTCCTGACTTTC.

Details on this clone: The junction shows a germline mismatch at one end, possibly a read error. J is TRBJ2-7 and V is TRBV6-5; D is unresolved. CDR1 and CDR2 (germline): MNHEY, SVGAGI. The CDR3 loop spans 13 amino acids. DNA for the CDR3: TGTGCCAGCAGGTACTCTGGGTCCTACGAGCAGTACTTC. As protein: CASRYSGSYEQYF.

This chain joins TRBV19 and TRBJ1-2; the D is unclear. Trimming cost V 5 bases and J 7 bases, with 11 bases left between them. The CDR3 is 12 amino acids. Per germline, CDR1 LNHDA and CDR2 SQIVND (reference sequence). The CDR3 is CASSAHGVGYTF. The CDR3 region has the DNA TGTGCCAGTAGTGCTCATGGGGTTGGCTACACCTTC.